This T cell receptor beta chain stems from a study of cytomegalovirus exposure and HLA in healthy donors. PCR used 60 Vbeta primers and 13 Jbeta primers. TCRdb's copy holds only in-frame clones and misses some; the assay was immunoSEQ multiplex PCR. The table records about 36,000 clones, roughly 50% of them present only once. Per the germline V gene, CDR1 is DFQATT and CDR2 is SNEGSKA (reference sequence). CDR3 length equals 11 residues. V shed 6 bases and J shed 4 bases, with 10 bases lying between them. V and J are TRBV20-1 and TRBJ2-7, with D perhaps TRBD1 (6 bases). The sequenced sample consisted of PBMCs. The sequence came from a woman between 40 and 55 years old in good health and CMV-seropositive. CDR3 sequence (DNA): TGCAGTGCGGAACAGGGTTACGAGCAGTACTTC. Protein sequence: CSAEQGYEQYF.